One and the same sample provided the 15 T cell receptor beta chains below, sequenced in a study of blood T cells in healthy people across ages. Combining a sample-barcoded 5' primer with a J-beta primer mix, a second PCR ran for about 7 to 12 cycles. Each CDR3 protein is one row after TCRdb ran MiXCR on the 5' RACE reads. The table includes approximately 1,000,000 distinct CDR3 sequences, around two fifths detected once. What was sequenced was blood. These TCRs come from a man aged 18 to 30 in good health.

This clonotype was recorded a few times. This rearrangement joins TRBV7-8 to TRBJ1-2; 7 bases are shared with TRBD1. The CDR3 consists of 16 residues. The junction had 6 bases not matched to a gene; V was cut back by 0 bases and J by 2 bases. The germline CDR1 and CDR2 sequences are SGHVS and FQNEAQ. The CDR3 region is CASSLAGGLSNYGYTF. The CDR3 bases are TGTGCCAGCAGCTTAGCAGGGGGCCTTAGCAACTATGGCTACACCTTC.

The chain combines TRBV28 with TRBJ1-2; possibly TRBD1 for D (6 bases). Trimming cost V 1 base and J 6 bases, with 18 bases left between them. The length of the CDR3 is 16 residues. Germline V gene lookup returns CDR1 MDHEN and CDR2 SYDVKM. The CDR3 reads CASSLSLLGQGNGYTF. In DNA form, the CDR3 reads TGTGCCAGCAGTTTATCTCTCCTCGGGCAGGGGAATGGCTACACCTTC.

V and J are TRBV20-1 and TRBJ1-4; D not resolved. From germline, CDR1 is DFQATT and CDR2 SNEGSKA (reference sequence). V was cut by 3 bases and J by 4 bases, with 9 bases left in between. CDR3 size: 13 residues. CDR3 amino acids: CSASPGLNEKLFF. The DNA of the CDR3 is TGCAGTGCTAGCCCGGGCCTTAATGAAAAACTGTTTTTT.

This chain uses TRBV6-2 or TRBV6-3 with TRBJ1-6; the D is unclear. Germline CDR1 is MNHEY and CDR2 is SVGEGT. Between the trimmed V and J ends, which lost 3 bases and 0 bases, there was a span of 12 bases. This CDR3 contains 17 residues. For the CDR3, the DNA is TGTGCCAGCAGTTATAGTGGAGGACCCTCCTATAATTCACCCCTCCACTTT. Residues: CASSYSGGPSYNSPLHF.

This clonotype was seen a handful of times. The CDR3 protein is CASSQKGTSGGYTF. The CDR3 DNA reads as TGTGCCAGCAGCCAGAAAGGGACAAGTGGTGGCTACACCTTC. This sequence joins TRBV3-1 and TRBJ1-2; D perhaps matches TRBD1 (6 bases). This CDR3 is built from 14 residues. Germline V gene sequence: CDR1 LGHDT, CDR2 YNNKEL (reference sequence). Trimming left V 3 bases short and J 7 bases short, with 15 bases between.

This clonotype has only a few counts. The chain employs TRBV28 and TRBJ2-3; 7 bases agree with TRBD2. V dropped 5 bases and J dropped 0; count of bases not matched to a gene: 2. The CDR3 is made up of 14 amino acids. Germline V gene lookup returns CDR1 MDHEN and CDR2 SYDVKM. DNA for the CDR3: TGTGCCAGCAGTGGGACTACTAGCACAGATACGCAGTATTTT. Translated, it gives CASSGTTSTDTQYF. Looking up the rest from reference TRBV28 and TRBJ2-3 gives the full variable domain: DVKVTQSSRYLVKRTGEKVFLECVQDMDHENMFWYRQDPGLGLRLIYFSYDVKMKEKGDIPEGYSVSREKKERFSLILESASTNQTSMYLCASSGTTSTDTQYFGPGTRLTVL.

There are a few counts of this clonotype. V is TRBV5-1 and J is TRBJ1-1, with a possible D match to TRBD1 (5 bases). The CDR3 is 14 residues long. Germline CDR1 SGHRS, CDR2 YFSETQ. The ends were cut back, 1 base at V and 4 bases at J, with 11 bases in the middle. The CDR3 DNA follows: TGCGCCAGCAGCTTGTACGGGGGTGGCACTGAAGCTTTCTTT. Translated, it gives CASSLYGGGTEAFF.

This clonotype was seen only a few times. The chain joins TRBV7-9 to TRBJ1-2, with D tentatively TRBD1 (6 bases). The CDR3 spans 18 residues. CDR1 is SEHNR, CDR2 FQNEAQ, per germline (reference sequence). With 7 bases removed from V and 2 bases from J, the gap between germline ends came to 26 bases. The DNA for the CDR3 is TGTGCCAGCAACTCATTGTGGGGGACAAGGCCATCCAACTATGGCTACACCTTC. Protein product: CASNSLWGTRPSNYGYTF.

For the CDR3, the DNA is TGCGCCAGCAGCTTCGGGGAGAAAGGACAGCCCCAGCATTTT. Translated, it gives CASSFGEKGQPQHF. The V and J genes are TRBV5-1 and TRBJ1-5; D unclear. The length of the CDR3 is 14 residues. Looked up from germline, CDR1 is SGHRS and CDR2 is YFSETQ. V was shortened by 2 bases and J by 7 bases, with 13 bases between the two germline ends.

This rearrangement joins TRBV20-1 to TRBJ1-1; D unresolved. Germline values: CDR1 DFQATT, CDR2 SNEGSKA (reference sequence). Trimming removed 1 base at V and 4 bases at J, with 10 bases between. The CDR3 has 13 amino acids. CDR3 sequence reads: CSARGPGGTEAFF. The CDR3 DNA follows: TGCAGTGCTAGAGGACCGGGCGGCACTGAAGCTTTCTTT.

This chain connects TRBV5-1 to TRBJ2-5, with D possibly matching TRBD1 (5 bases). V lost 4 bases and J lost 11, with 21 bases in between. Germline CDR1 and CDR2: SGHRS and YFSETQ. The CDR3 is 14 residues long. The CDR3 loop reads CASSPQTGFDAQYF. The CDR3, as DNA: TGCGCCAGCAGCCCGCAAACAGGTTTTGATGCGCAGTACTTC.

This clonotype was recorded a few times. The rearrangement links TRBV12-3 or TRBV12-4 to TRBJ2-3, with TRBD1 as a possible D gene (5 bases). The CDR3 spans 14 residues. V was trimmed by 8 bases and J by 2 bases, leaving 14 bases between them. CDR3 sequence: CASPKGPNTDTQYF. The CDR3 region has the DNA TGTGCCAGCCCGAAGGGGCCGAACACAGATACGCAGTATTTT.

The chain recombines TRBV7-2 with TRBJ2-3, with D unclear. Germline CDR1 SGHTA, CDR2 FQGNSA. The CDR3 is 13 residues long. The V end lost 5 bases, the J end lost 6 bases, and 12 bases lay between the germline ends. The DNA for the CDR3 is TGTGCCAGCAGCCCCCAGGTGGGCGATACGCAGTATTTT. Encoded protein: CASSPQVGDTQYF.

The chain combines TRBV7-2 with TRBJ2-6; 9 bases fit TRBD1. The length of the CDR3 is 19 residues. Germline V gene data show CDR1 as SGHTA and CDR2 as FQGNSA. Losses at the gene ends were 3 bases for V and 0 bases for J; bases not matched to a gene: 9. The CDR3 nucleotides read TGTGCCAGCAGCTTGATGCACAGGGGGCTCTCCTCTGGGGCCAACGTCCTGACTTTC. Its translation: CASSLMHRGLSSGANVLTF.

The chain is built from TRBV4-2 and TRBJ1-5, with TRBD1 as a possible D gene (6 bases). Trimming took off 4 bases at V and 2 bases at J, with 15 bases between the two ends. Germline loops: CDR1 LGHNA, CDR2 YNFKEQ. The CDR3 is made up of 16 amino acids. In DNA, the CDR3 is TGTGCCAGCAGCCCGCAAGGGGGGTTCGGCAATCAGCCCCAGCATTTT. The encoded protein is CASSPQGGFGNQPQHF.